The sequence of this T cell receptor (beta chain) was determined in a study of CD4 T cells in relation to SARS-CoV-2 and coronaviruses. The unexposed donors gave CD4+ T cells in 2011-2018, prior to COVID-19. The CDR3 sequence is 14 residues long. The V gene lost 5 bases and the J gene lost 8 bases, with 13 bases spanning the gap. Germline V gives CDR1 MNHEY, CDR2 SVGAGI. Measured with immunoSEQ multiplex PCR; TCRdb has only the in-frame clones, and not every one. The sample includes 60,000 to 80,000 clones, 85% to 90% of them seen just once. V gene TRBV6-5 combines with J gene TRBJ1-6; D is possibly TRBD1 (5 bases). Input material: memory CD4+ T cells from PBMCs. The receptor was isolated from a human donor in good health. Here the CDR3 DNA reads TGTGCCAGCAGTAGAGGGGTTGGGCATTCACCCCTCCACTTT. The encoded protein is CASSRGVGHSPLHF.